The 20 T cell receptor beta chains given below trace back to one sample, sequenced in a study of tumor-infiltrating lymphocytes in primary liver carcinoma. From unsorted bulk tissue weighing 20-30 mg, DNA and RNA were co-extracted. From roughly 470 ng total RNA, TCR beta cDNA was generated with a primer in the constant region. Three rounds of nested multiplex PCR with slightly modified ARM-PCR produced TCR beta libraries. The study ran its first two PCR rounds for nine to ten cycles each, using TRBV1-TRBV30 forward primers and a C-beta reverse primer. Via MiXCR, TCRdb re-called the multiplex PCR reads, giving one row per CDR3 protein. The sample shows about 84,000 distinct CDR3 sequences, 60% to 75% of them seen only once. The sample consisted of liver tumor tissue from sampling region 1. Indicated subset: tumor region T1, superior pole. The source is a man aged 40-49 years with primary liver carcinoma and hepatitis B virus infection.

Points on this clonotype: Mismatch with germline at one junction end may stem from a read error. This chain joins TRBV4-2 and TRBJ2-2; a weak D match, TRBD2 (5 bases). CDR1 and CDR2 (germline): LGHNA, YNFKEQ. This CDR3 is 14 amino acids long. In DNA form, the CDR3 reads TGTGCCAGCAGCCAAGGAGGGAACACCGGGGAGCTGTCTTTC. Amino acid sequence: CASSQGGNTGELSF.

Worth noting for this clonotype: Because the CDR3 is missing its conserved closing phenylalanine or tryptophan, this is likely a read error. The V and J genes are TRBV5-5 and TRBJ2-1, with D possibly TRBD2 on 5 matching bases. The CDR3 contains 14 residues. Germline V lookup: CDR1 SGHKS, CDR2 YYEKEE (reference sequence). CDR3 DNA sequence: TGTGCCAGCAGCTTGGCGGGAAGGACCAATAAGCAGTTCATC. It is translated as CASSLAGRTNKQFI.

This clonotype was recorded once. A much bigger clone sits one base away, suggesting this may be a read error. The chain couples TRBV5-1 to TRBJ2-1; 9 bases are shared with TRBD1. CDR3 length: 15 residues. The J segment lost 7 bases and the V segment lost 1 base, leaving 6 bases of the junction unmatched. Germline V CDR1 and CDR2: SGHRS, YFSETQ. The CDR3 here is CASSLWDRAENEQFF. DNA of the CDR3: TGCGCCAGCAGCTTGTGGGACAGGGCAGAAAATGAGCAGTTCTTC.

To note about this clonotype: With a much larger clone just one base away, this may be a read error. This CDR3 fails to terminate in the conserved phenylalanine or tryptophan, so it likely reflects a read error. DNA of the CDR3: TGTGCCAGCAGCTCCGTGGGGGGGTCAGGTCGTAATGGGGAGCAGTTCCTC. Protein: CASSSVGGSGRNGEQFL. The chain is built from TRBV5-6 and TRBJ2-1; TRBD2 matches 7 bases. CDR3 length: 17 amino acids. Germline V CDR1 and CDR2: SGHDT, YYEEEE. J was trimmed by 10 bases and V by 3 bases; bases with no gene match: 19.

The chain combines TRBV4-1 with TRBJ2-2; 9 positions agree with TRBD1. The CDR3 loop spans 15 amino acids. The trim removed 8 bases at V and 6 bases at J, leaving 10 bases unmatched. From germline, CDR1 is MGHRA and CDR2 YSYEKL. In DNA, the CDR3 is TGCGCCAGCCGCCCTGACAGGGGGAATGCCGGGGAGCTGTTTTTT. Its protein product is CASRPDRGNAGELFF.

This chain joins TRBV4-1 and TRBJ2-7; possible D gene TRBD2, 6 bases. The length of the CDR3 is 17 residues. V shed 0 bases and J shed 4 bases, with 19 bases lying between them. Germline CDR1 MGHRA, CDR2 YSYEKL. The CDR3 loop reads CASSQDRASEVRYEQYF. The CDR3 nucleotides are TGCGCCAGCAGCCAAGATAGGGCTAGCGAGGTTAGGTACGAGCAGTACTTC.

Notes on this clonotype: Because the CDR3 is missing its conserved closing phenylalanine or tryptophan, this is likely a read error. The rearrangement joins TRBV5-1 to TRBJ2-2, with 7 bases identical to TRBD1. The germline CDR1 and CDR2 sequences are SGHRS and YFSETQ. The CDR3 is 16 residues long. V dropped 3 bases and J dropped 6; count of bases not matched to a gene: 11. The CDR3 here is CASSSRAGTVAGELFS. The CDR3 DNA follows: TGCGCCAGCAGCTCACGAGCTGGGACAGTCGCCGGGGAGCTGTTTTCT.

This clonotype showed up many times. The chain employs TRBV5-6 and TRBJ2-1; D is ambiguous. Trimming cost V 4 bases and J 0 bases, with 14 bases left between them. The CDR3 is made up of 16 amino acids. Germline CDR1 reads SGHDT; CDR2 reads YYEEEE. The chain's CDR3 is CASSLPGISSYNEQFF. The DNA of the CDR3 is TGTGCCAGCAGCCTCCCGGGCATAAGCTCCTACAATGAGCAGTTCTTC.

This clonotype was counted at least ten times. The chain links TRBV4-2 to TRBJ2-7; TRBD2 matches at 11 bases. The CDR3 is made up of 17 amino acids. V shed 4 bases and J 3 bases; nucleotides not matched to a gene: 11. Germline V CDR1 and CDR2: LGHNA, YNFKEQ. The CDR3 bases are TGTGCCAGCAGCCTCCAGCCGGGACTAGCGGAGAGCTACGAGCAGTACTTC. This translates into CASSLQPGLAESYEQYF.

The rearrangement uses TRBV6-5 and TRBJ2-1, with unresolved D. The CDR3 totals 13 residues. The V end lost 0 bases, the J end lost 10 bases, and 10 bases lay between the germline ends. Germline V gene lookup returns CDR1 MNHEY and CDR2 SVGAGI. The CDR3 loop reads CASSYSPMAEQFF. In DNA, the CDR3 is TGTGCCAGCAGTTACTCCCCGATGGCCGAGCAGTTCTTC.

J is TRBJ2-7 and V is TRBV4-2, with a tentative D call TRBD2 (6 bases). V was cut by 7 bases and J by 13 bases, with 23 bases left in between. Germline CDR1 and CDR2: LGHNA and YNFKEQ. The CDR3 consists of 13 residues. CDR3 amino acids: CASNQESGLVLYF. CDR3 nucleotide sequence: TGTGCCAGCAACCAGGAGTCGGGACTCGTTCTATACTTC.

This clonotype was recorded only once. A much larger clone differs from this one at a single base, so this may be a read error. The chain uses TRBV20-1 and TRBJ1-1; D is perhaps TRBD1 (6 bases). The CDR3 is 11 residues long. From germline, CDR1 is DFQATT and CDR2 SNEGSKA (reference sequence). For the CDR3, the DNA is TGCAAGGTTACAGGGAACACTAAAGCTTTCTTT. Amino acid sequence: CKVTGNTKAFF.

This clonotype came up once. Compared with germline, one end of the junction differs, possibly owing to a read error. The chain has TRBV6-1 and TRBJ1-6; tentatively, D is TRBD1 (5 bases). The CDR3 has 15 amino acids. Per the germline V gene, CDR1 is MNHNS and CDR2 is SASEGT. The CDR3 protein is CVSTEDGGGNSPLHF. The CDR3, as DNA: TGTGTCAGCACTGAAGACGGGGGTGGCAATTCACCCCTCCACTTT.

Concerning this clonotype: A read error may account for a junction end that differs from germline. The J gene is TRBJ2-6, the V gene TRBV6-1; D possibly uses TRBD1 or TRBD2 (5 bases each). The CDR3 is 17 residues long. Germline CDR1 and CDR2: MNHNS and SASEGT. Here the CDR3 DNA reads TGTGCCAGCACTTTCGATTGGGGGAGCCCTGGGGTCAACGTCCTGACTTTC. Protein: CASTFDWGSPGVNVLTF.

The chain employs TRBV12-3 or TRBV12-4 and TRBJ1-2; D remains ambiguous. V lost 7 bases and J 7 bases, leaving 16 bases between the germline ends. This CDR3 has 13 amino acids. This CDR3 is CASIKDRRAGYTF. Written as DNA, the CDR3 is TGTGCCAGCATTAAAGACCGGAGGGCTGGCTACACCTTC.

For this clonotype: Being one base from a much bigger clone, this may be a read error. In nucleotides, the CDR3 is TGTGCCTGCAGCAAACCGGGACTAGCGGGACTCGGGGGCTACAATGAGCAGTTCTTC. This sequence encodes CACSKPGLAGLGGYNEQFF. The J gene is TRBJ2-1, the V gene TRBV28; 13 bases agree with TRBD2. The CDR3 runs to 19 residues. Germline V gene data show CDR1 as MDHEN and CDR2 as SYDVKM.

By share, this clonotype ranks as medium-sized. The chain recombines TRBV12-3 or TRBV12-4 with TRBJ2-7, with D maybe TRBD2 (6 bases). V lost 6 bases and J 7 bases, leaving 16 bases between the germline ends. The CDR3 is made up of 13 amino acids. CDR3 in DNA: TGTGCCAGCAGGCCCACGGGGGAGCAAGAGCAGTACTTC. This codes for CASRPTGEQEQYF.

Note on this clonotype: At one boundary the junction diverges from the germline segment, which might be a read error. The gene calls are TRBV6-5 and TRBJ2-3; perhaps TRBD2 as D (7 bases). Germline CDR1 reads MNHEY; CDR2 reads SVGAGI. CDR3 length: 16 residues. The CDR3 here is CASSLIGERDIDTQYF. In DNA form, the CDR3 reads TGTGCCAGCAGTTTAATCGGCGAGCGGGACATAGATACGCAGTATTTC.

About this clonotype: One end of the junction does not line up with germline, which may come from a read error. This chain uses TRBV6-1 with TRBJ2-6, with D perhaps assigned TRBD1 or TRBD2 (5 bases each). The CDR3 contains 16 residues. CDR1 MNHNS and CDR2 SASEGT come from the germline V gene. CDR3 protein: CASSYSEGLGANVLAF. CDR3 nucleotides: TGTGCCAGTAGTTACTCCGAGGGTCTTGGGGCCAACGTCCTGGCTTTC.

About this clonotype itself: One end of the junction varies from germline; a read error may be responsible. This sequence joins TRBV11-2 and TRBJ2-2, with TRBD2 identical over 9 bases. Germline V gene sequence: CDR1 SGHAT, CDR2 FQNNGV. The CDR3 runs 16 residues. The chain's CDR3 is CASRLVALAGTGEVLF. The CDR3 region has the DNA TGTGCCAGCAGGTTAGTGGCGCTAGCGGGAACCGGGGAGGTGCTTTTT. Full variable domain (missing parts from reference TRBV11-2 and TRBJ2-2): EAGVAQSPRYKIIEKRQSVAFWCNPISGHATLYWYQQILGQGPKLLIQFQNNGVVDDSQLPKDRFSAERLKGVDSTLKIQPAKLEDSAVYLCASRLVALAGTGEVLFGEGSRLTVL.